The rows below give T cell receptor beta chains drawn from one sample of a study of T cells in tumors after PD-1 blockade. Profiling relied on immunoSEQ multiplex PCR, and the TCRdb table lists in-frame clones only, not all of them. Here the sample spans just under 65,000 clones, roughly 70% being singletons. The material was PBMCs, obtained after anti-PD-1 treatment. These receptors were obtained from a human donor with basal cell carcinoma. The CDR3 runs from the conserved cysteine through the conserved F or W.

v_gene	j_gene	CDR3aa
TRBV6-4	TRBJ2-1	CASSRDISYNEQFF
TRBV21-1	TRBJ2-7	CASSTWGGVKIEQYF
TRBV9	TRBJ2-7	CASSGRGGSYEQYF
TRBV30	TRBJ2-2	CAWGGQNTGELFF
TRBV6-5	TRBJ1-1	CASAGHFEAFF
TRBV7-6	TRBJ2-2	CASSVGPNTGELFF
TRBV6-1	TRBJ2-1	CASSDQGGGEQFF
TRBV24-1	TRBJ2-5	CATSSGRVGETQYF
TRBV10-2	TRBJ2-1	CASKNDNEQFF
TRBV10-1	TRBJ1-4	CASSVGTGKLFF
TRBV3-1/TRBV3-2	TRBJ2-1	CASSQGDPLSGGFTYNEQFF
TRBV6-5	TRBJ2-3	CASSKDRLVTDTQYF
TRBV27	TRBJ2-3	CASSLYYTDTQYF
TRBV3-1/TRBV3-2	TRBJ2-5	CASSQASGGTQETQYF
TRBV19	TRBJ2-5	CASSTTGGPLQTQYF
TRBV5-1	TRBJ1-5	CASSLGGSRNQPQHF
TRBV7-9	TRBJ2-3	CASSLGTSGLGTDTQYF
TRBV6-1	TRBJ2-1	CASSEGRGLQDEQFF
TRBV6-5	TRBJ1-1	CASSADRGQGEAFF
TRBV4-2	TRBJ1-4	CASSQATGGNEKLFF
TRBV7-9	TRBJ2-3	CASRNRATGTDTQYF
TRBV29-1	TRBJ1-2	CSVEADNYGYTF
TRBV27	TRBJ1-3	CASKRPASRGSGNTIYF
TRBV3-1/TRBV3-2	TRBJ1-6	CASSRGRVGSPLHF
TRBV2	TRBJ1-6	CASSEAQGYSPLHF
TRBV6-6	TRBJ2-3	CASEDGTDTQYF
TRBV5-6	TRBJ2-5	CASSLGGRERETQYF
TRBV2	TRBJ2-3	CASRERWVRTDTQYF
TRBV12-3/TRBV12-4	TRBJ1-1	CASNLGGAEAFF
TRBV4-2	TRBJ2-7	CASSQDLATSYEQYF
TRBV27	TRBJ1-2	CASSLKGAKGYTF
TRBV7-8	TRBJ1-2	CASSFGQGDGYTF
TRBV19	TRBJ2-2	CASSITPNRQGYTGELFF
TRBV27	TRBJ2-3	CAASGERSDTQYF
TRBV10-2	TRBJ1-1	CASRRPMNTEVFF
TRBV5-1	TRBJ1-1	CASKDPVNTEAFF
TRBV19	TRBJ2-3	CASSIKGSMDTQYF
TRBV11-3	TRBJ2-3	CASSLGFLGWGTDTQYF
TRBV29-1	TRBJ1-5	CSISHRAGEPQHF
TRBV19	TRBJ1-4	CAIGSDRINEKLFF
TRBV6-6	TRBJ2-1	CASSPVGPEQFF
TRBV5-4	TRBJ2-7	CASSSGTGGFEQYF
TRBV19	TRBJ2-2	CASSKGGPNTGELFF
TRBV10-2	TRBJ1-2	CASSGGIGNYGYTF
TRBV27	TRBJ2-7	CASTAPRRQGDIYEQYF
TRBV5-1	TRBJ1-6	CASSRVGQGDSPLHF
TRBV27	TRBJ1-4	CASSLSRVLGEKLFF
TRBV4-1	TRBJ2-5	CASSHGQGGETQYF
TRBV6-2/TRBV6-3	TRBJ2-3	CASSSGTGGTDTQYF
TRBV18	TRBJ2-5	CASSLRLGQETQYF
TRBV18	TRBJ1-1	CASSPRGGEAFF
TRBV4-1	TRBJ2-7	CASDQDPAGGSYEQYF
TRBV1	TRBJ2-3	CTSSQVLGPDTQYF